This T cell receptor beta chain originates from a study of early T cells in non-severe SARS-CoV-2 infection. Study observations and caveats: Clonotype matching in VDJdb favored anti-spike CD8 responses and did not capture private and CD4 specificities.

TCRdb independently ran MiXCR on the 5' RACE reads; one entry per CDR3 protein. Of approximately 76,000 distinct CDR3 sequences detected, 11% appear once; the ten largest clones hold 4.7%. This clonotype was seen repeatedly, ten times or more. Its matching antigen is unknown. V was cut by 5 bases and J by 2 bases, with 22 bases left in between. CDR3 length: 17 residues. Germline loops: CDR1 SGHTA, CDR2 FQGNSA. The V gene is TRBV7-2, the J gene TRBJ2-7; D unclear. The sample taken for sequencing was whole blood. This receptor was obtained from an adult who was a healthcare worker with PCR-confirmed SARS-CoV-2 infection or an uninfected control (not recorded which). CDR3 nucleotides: TGTGCCAGCAGCAAATCCCCCCCCACGGACCCGACCTACGAGCAGTACTTC. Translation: CASSKSPPTDPTYEQYF.